The entry below describes one T cell receptor (beta chain). This CDR3 contains 15 residues. Trimming took 2 bases from V and 5 from J; bases not matched to a gene: 5. Germline CDR1 is SGHTA and CDR2 is FQGNSA. This entry comes from a study of blood T cell repertoires in COVID-19. Whole-study context: PBMCs, B-cell-depleted T cells, or T cells were the source of the cDNA or gDNA that made up the material.

Per the authors' pipeline: By means of reference gene primer amplification, nucleated cell counts were estimated. Produced via immunoSEQ multiplex PCR; TCRdb's table is partial and in-frame only. V, J and clone size are those of that table, while D and trimming were read from the DNA. The sample yields 200,000 to 250,000 clones, more than 75% seen once. The sequence was obtained from a man older than 75 with acute or convalescent COVID-19. The source material was peripheral blood. The genes are TRBV7-2 and TRBJ2-5; 10 nucleotides match TRBD2. The CDR3 reads CASSLLPSGSETQYF. The CDR3 DNA follows: TGTGCCAGCAGCTTATTGCCTAGCGGGAGTGAGACCCAGTACTTC.